The TCR beta chain under discussion was sequenced for a study of technical replicates of blood from several donors. Generated by immunoSEQ multiplex PCR, the TCRdb table keeps only in-frame clones and is missing some. The sample has 53,000 or so clones; around 83% are singletons. CDR3 length equals 15 residues. In germline, CDR1 is SGHVS, CDR2 FQNEAQ. Trimming shortened V by 2 bases and J by 0 bases, and 10 bases separated the two germline ends. The chain has TRBV7-8 and TRBJ1-1; D is possibly TRBD1 (5 bases). This TCR was sampled from a human donor in good health. Some clones in this sample may be carry-over from other donors' samples. Sequenced input: PBMCs. DNA for the CDR3: TGTGCCAGCAGCTTAAAAAGACAGCTGAACACTGAAGCTTTCTTT. Translating gives CASSLKRQLNTEAFF.